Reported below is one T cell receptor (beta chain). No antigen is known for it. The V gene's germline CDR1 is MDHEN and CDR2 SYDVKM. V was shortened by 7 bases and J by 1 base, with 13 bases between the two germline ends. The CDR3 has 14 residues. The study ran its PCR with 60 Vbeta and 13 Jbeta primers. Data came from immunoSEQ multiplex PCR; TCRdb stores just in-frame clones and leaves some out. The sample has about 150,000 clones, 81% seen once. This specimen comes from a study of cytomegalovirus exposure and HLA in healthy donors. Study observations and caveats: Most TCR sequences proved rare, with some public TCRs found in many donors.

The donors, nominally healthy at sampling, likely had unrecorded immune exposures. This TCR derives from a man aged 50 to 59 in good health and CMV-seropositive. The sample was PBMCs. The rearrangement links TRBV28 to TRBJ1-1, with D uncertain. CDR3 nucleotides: TGTGCCAGCACCCTCGGGTACCCGAACACTGAAGCTTTCTTT. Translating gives CASTLGYPNTEAFF.